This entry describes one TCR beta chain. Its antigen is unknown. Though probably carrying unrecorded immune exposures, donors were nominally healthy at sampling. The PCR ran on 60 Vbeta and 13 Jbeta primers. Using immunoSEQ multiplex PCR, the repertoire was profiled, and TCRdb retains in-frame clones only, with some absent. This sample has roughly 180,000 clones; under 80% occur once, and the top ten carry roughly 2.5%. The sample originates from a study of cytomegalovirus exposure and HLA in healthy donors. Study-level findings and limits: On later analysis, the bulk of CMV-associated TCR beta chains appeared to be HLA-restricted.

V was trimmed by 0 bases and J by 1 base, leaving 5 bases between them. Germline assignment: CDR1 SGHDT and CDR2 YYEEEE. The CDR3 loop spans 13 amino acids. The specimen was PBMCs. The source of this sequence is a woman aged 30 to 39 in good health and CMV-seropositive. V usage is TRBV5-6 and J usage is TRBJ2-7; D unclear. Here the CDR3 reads CASSLVQSYEQYF. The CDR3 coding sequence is TGTGCCAGCAGCTTGGTACAATCCTACGAGCAGTACTTC.